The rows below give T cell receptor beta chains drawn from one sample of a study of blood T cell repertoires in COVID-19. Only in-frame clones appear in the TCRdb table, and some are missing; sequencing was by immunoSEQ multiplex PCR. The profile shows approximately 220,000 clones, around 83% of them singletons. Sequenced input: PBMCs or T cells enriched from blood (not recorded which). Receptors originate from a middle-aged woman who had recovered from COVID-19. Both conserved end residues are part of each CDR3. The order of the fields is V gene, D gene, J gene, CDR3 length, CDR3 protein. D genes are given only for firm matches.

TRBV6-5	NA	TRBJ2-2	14	CASSSQGFTGELFF
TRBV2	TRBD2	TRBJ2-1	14	CASSGLAGNNEQFF
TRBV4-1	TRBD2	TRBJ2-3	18	CASRRGLAGGRLTDTQYF
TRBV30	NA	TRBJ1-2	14	CAWSVTQGRLGYTF
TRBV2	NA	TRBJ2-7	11	CASSDEYEQYF
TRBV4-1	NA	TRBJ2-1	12	CASSLQSPGQFF
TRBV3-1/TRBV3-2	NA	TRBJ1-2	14	CASSRKQGNYGYTF
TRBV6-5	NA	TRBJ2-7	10	CASRPDEQYF
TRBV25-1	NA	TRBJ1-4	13	CASSDGGSEKLFF
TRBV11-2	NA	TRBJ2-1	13	CASSLNRVHEQFF
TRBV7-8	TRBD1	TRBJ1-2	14	CASSRGQGTYGYTF
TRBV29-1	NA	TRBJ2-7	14	CSVEDQNGGYEQYF
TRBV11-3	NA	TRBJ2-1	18	CASSSAKGVADSYNEQFF
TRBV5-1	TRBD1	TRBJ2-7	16	CASSLEAGQGPYEQYF
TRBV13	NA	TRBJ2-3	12	CASSSGIDTQYF
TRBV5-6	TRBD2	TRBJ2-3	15	CASSLGLAGPNTQYF
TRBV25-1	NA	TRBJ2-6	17	CASSERQGLSGANVLTF
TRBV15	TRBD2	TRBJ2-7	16	CATSRDSSGTPDEQYF
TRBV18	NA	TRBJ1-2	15	CASSPPTDRYYGYTF
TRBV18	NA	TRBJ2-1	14	CASSQDSSYNEQFF
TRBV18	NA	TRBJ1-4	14	CASSPVQSNEKLFF
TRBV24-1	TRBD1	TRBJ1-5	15	CATRLSQGVDQPQHF
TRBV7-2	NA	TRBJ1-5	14	CASSPRQGNQPQHF
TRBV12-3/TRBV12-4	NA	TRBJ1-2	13	CASKDALGGVYTF
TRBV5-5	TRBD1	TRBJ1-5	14	CASSSTGGNQPQHF
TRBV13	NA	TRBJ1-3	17	CASSLGFGRGRYNTIYF
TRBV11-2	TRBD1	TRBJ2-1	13	CASSAQGIHEQFF
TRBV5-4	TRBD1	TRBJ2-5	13	CASSPDRQETQYF
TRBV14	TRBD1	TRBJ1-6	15	CASSRGTVGNSPLHF
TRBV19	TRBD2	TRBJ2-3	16	CASSTNSGLGTDTQYF
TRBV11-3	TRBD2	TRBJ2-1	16	CASSLLAGTSYNEQFF
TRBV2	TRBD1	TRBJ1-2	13	CASSETGNYGYTF
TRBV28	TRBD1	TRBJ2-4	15	CASSDQTGDRNIQYF
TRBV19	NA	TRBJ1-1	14	CASSLQGVGTEAFF
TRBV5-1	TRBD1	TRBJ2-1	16	CASSLTGGLVNNEQFF
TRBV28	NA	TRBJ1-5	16	CASSQGYGQTNQPQHF
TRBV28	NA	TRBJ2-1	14	CASKGGLRYNEQFF
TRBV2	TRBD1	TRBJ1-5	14	CASSGQGRNQPQHF
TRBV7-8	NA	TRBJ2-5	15	CASSFIARNQETQYF
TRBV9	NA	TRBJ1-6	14	CASSVQAANSPLHF
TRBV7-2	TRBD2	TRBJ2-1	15	CASSLEISGNNEQFF
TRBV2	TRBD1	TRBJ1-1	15	CASSLLQGKDAEAFF
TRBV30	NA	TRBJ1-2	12	CAWSTENYGYTF
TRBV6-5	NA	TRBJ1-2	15	CASSLMAVSNYGYTF
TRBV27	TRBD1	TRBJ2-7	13	CRNYRGPIYEQYF
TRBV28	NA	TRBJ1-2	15	CASSPVGGRGYGYTF
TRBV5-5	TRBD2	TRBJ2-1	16	CASSLFPGGPYNEQFF
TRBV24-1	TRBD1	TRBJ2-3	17	CATSDPPGTGYTDTQYF
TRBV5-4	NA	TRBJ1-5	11	CASRRDQPQHF